The clone carrying this TCR beta chain was detected a few times. Gene names denote mouse genes. The sequence runs out 4 residues before the end of the CDR3; the remainder is reconstructed from the germline J gene. The germline gives CDR1 SGHSN, CDR2 HYEKVE. The CDR3 length is 16 residues. V gave up 0 bases and J gave up 1 base, with 11 bases separating them. This record comes from a study of CD8+ T cells in alopecia areata. The wider study: C3H/HeJ donors with spontaneous alopecia, about 6-12 months old, supplied skin grafts to roughly 6-10-week-old female C3H/HeJ mice.

cDNA reverse transcribed from extracted RNA served as the sequencing template. TCRdb's copy holds only in-frame clones and misses some; the assay was immunoSEQ multiplex PCR. Sampling found about 110,000 clones, none seen once. The source of this sequence is a C3H/HeJ mouse with alopecia areata. This strain's MHC haplotype is H2-k. The sequenced sample consisted of lesional skin. The V and J genes are TRBV12-1 and TRBJ2-2, with a possible D match to TRBD2 (6 bases). CDR3 residues: CASSLVSGENTGQLYF. The DNA read from the CDR3 is TGTGCCAGCTCTCTCGTATCTGGGGAAAACACCGGG.